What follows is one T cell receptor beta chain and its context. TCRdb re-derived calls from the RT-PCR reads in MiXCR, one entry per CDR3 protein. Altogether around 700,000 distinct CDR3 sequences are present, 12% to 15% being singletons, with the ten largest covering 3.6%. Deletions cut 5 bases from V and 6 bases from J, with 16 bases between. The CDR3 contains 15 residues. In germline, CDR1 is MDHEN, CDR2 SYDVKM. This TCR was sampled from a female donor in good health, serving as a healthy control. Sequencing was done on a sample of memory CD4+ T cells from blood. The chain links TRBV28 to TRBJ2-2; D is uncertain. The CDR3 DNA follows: TGTGCCAGCAGTCCTCCATCCAGCCAGGCCGGGGAGCTGTTTTTT. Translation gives CASSPPSSQAGELFF. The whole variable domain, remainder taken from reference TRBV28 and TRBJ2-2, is DVKVTQSSRYLVKRTGEKVFLECVQDMDHENMFWYRQDPGLGLRLIYFSYDVKMKEKGDIPEGYSVSREKKERFSLILESASTNQTSMYLCASSPPSSQAGELFFGEGSRLTVL.